Described below is a single TCR beta chain sequence and its context. Original analysis: Scientists estimated how many nucleated cells there were by amplifying reference gene primers. The assay was immunoSEQ multiplex PCR, and TCRdb's table has in-frame clones only and misses some. That table gives V, J and clone size, and the DNA gave D and trimming. The sample has 63,000 or so clones, 82% seen once. This entry comes from a study of blood T cell repertoires in COVID-19. Overall study: Acute and convalescent COVID-19 samples came from the United States, Italy and Spain. In each case, the material was cDNA or gDNA derived from T cells, B-cell-depleted T cells, or PBMCs.

CDR3 length: 16 residues. V lost 3 bases to trimming and J lost 4 bases; unmatched junction nucleotides: 9. CDR1 is LNHDA, CDR2 SQIVND, per germline (reference sequence). This sequence joins TRBV19 and TRBJ2-3; 8 bases agree with TRBD2. This receptor was taken from a human donor in a cohort sampled during active COVID-19. The sample comprised peripheral blood. This chain's CDR3 is CASSIPGLDLADTQYF. Written as DNA, the CDR3 is TGTGCCAGTAGTATCCCGGGACTAGACTTAGCAGATACGCAGTATTTT.